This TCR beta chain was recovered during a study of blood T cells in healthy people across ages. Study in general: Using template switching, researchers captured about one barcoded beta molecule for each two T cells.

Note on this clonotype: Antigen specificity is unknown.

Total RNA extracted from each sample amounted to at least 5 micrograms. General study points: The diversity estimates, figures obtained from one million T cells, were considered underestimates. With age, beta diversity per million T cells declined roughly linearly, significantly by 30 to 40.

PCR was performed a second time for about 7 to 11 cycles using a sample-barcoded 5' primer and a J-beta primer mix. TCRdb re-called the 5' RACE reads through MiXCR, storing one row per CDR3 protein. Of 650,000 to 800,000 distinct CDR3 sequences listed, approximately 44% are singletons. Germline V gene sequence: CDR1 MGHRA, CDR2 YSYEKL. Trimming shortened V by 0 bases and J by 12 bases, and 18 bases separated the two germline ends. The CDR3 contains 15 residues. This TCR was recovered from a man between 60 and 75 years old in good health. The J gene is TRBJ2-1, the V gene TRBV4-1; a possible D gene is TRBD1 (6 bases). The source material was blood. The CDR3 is CASSQEGTALQGQFF. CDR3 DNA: TGCGCCAGCAGCCAAGAAGGGACCGCATTACAGGGGCAGTTCTTC.